This T cell receptor beta chain was sequenced in a study of shared clonotypes between healthy human individuals. Naive CD8 cells lacked CD45RO and underwent positive selection for CCR7, leaving out terminally differentiated effector memory CD45RA+ cells. Donors, healthy HIV-negative adults, lacked recent acute infections or vaccinations. This table comes from immunoSEQ multiplex PCR, and its TCRdb copy is limited to in-frame clones, with some not included. The sample contains fewer than 1 million clones, 90% to 97% of which appear only once. The sample comprised naive CD8+ T cells sorted from blood. This receptor was taken from a man between 25 and 39 years old in good health.

The CDR3 bases are TGTGCCTGGAGTCTTTCCAGCCCAGATACGCAGTATTTT. This translates into CAWSLSSPDTQYF. This chain joins TRBV30 and TRBJ2-3, with D uncertain. Germline V lookup: CDR1 GTSNPN, CDR2 SVGIG (reference sequence). Trimming took off 2 bases at V and 4 bases at J, with 10 bases between the two ends. The CDR3 contains 13 residues.